This T cell receptor beta chain came from a study of shared clonotypes between healthy human individuals. It was on ten immunoSEQ deep assay plates that unsorted PBMC DNA was sequenced. Sequencing used immunoSEQ multiplex PCR; TCRdb keeps in-frame clones, though not all of them. The sample yields 400,000 to 600,000 clones, 60% to 80% seen once. The study drew its donors from healthy HIV-negative adults without recent acute infections or vaccinations. Every donor, a Caucasian adult, lived in Nashville, Tennessee. The CDR3 runs to 12 residues. Germline V gives CDR1 SGHTS, CDR2 YDEGEE. Trimming cost V 4 bases and J 4 bases, with 7 bases left between them. General observations from the study: Donors were few, which limited the genetic and exposure-history diversity represented.

Points on this clone: Its matching antigen is unknown.

The receptor comes from a woman between 40 and 55 years old in good health. Some clones in this sample may be carry-over from other donors' samples. The rearrangement uses TRBV5-8 and TRBJ2-3; D ambiguous. Sequencing input: PBMCs. The CDR3, as DNA: TGTGCCAGCAGCGCCGAAGCAGATACGCAGTATTTT. This gives the protein CASSAEADTQYF.